This T cell receptor (beta chain) originates from a study of blood T cell repertoires in COVID-19. Study at large: The analysed material was cDNA or gDNA that came from T cells, B-cell-depleted T cells, or PBMCs.

This clone showed up just a few times. Per the original data handling: Estimation of nucleated cell counts was performed using reference gene primer amplification. Method: immunoSEQ multiplex PCR; TCRdb's copy keeps in-frame clones and lacks some. V, J and clone size were drawn from that table, and D and trimming were deduced from the DNA. The sample yields roughly 500,000 clones, about 88% seen once. This CDR3 has 15 residues. The J segment lost 4 bases and the V segment lost 5 bases, leaving 11 bases of the junction unmatched. Germline assignment: CDR1 GTSNPN and CDR2 SVGIG (reference sequence). This receptor was obtained from a man between 18 and 35 years old with COVID-19, enrolled during active disease. The sample was peripheral blood. The gene calls are TRBV30 and TRBJ2-1; 7 nucleotides match TRBD1. CDR3 sequence reads: CAWDRDGPLYNEQFF. The CDR3 DNA is TGTGCCTGGGACAGGGACGGACCTTTATACAATGAGCAGTTCTTC.